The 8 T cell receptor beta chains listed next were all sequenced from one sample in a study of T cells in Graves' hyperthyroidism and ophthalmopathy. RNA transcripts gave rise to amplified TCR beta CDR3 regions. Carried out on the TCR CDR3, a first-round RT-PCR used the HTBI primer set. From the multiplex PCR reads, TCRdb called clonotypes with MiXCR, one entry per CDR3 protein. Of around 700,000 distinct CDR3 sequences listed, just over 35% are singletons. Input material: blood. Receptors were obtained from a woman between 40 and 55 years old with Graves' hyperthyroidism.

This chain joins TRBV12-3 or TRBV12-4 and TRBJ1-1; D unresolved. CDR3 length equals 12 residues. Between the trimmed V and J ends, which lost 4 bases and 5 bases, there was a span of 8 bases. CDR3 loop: CASSWGGTEAFF. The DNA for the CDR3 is TGTGCCAGCAGTTGGGGAGGGACTGAAGCTTTCTTT.

In DNA form, the CDR3 reads TGTGCCAGTAGTACGGGACGGTGGAACACTGAAGCTTTCTTT. Protein: CASSTGRWNTEAFF. The chain employs TRBV19 and TRBJ1-1, with D possibly matching TRBD1 (5 bases). Trimming stripped 4 bases from V and 1 base from J, with 10 bases between. CDR3 length: 14 residues. The germline gives CDR1 LNHDA, CDR2 SQIVND (reference sequence).

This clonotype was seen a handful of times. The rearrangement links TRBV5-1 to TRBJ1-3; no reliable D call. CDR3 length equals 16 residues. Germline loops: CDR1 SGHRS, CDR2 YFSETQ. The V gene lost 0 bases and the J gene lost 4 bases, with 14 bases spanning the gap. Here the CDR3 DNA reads TGCGCCAGCAGCTTGGATGGTTCACGATCCGGAAACACCATATATTTT. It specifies CASSLDGSRSGNTIYF.

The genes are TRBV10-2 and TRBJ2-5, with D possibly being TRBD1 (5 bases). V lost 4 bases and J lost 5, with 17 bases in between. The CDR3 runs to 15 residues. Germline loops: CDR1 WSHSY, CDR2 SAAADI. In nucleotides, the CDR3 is TGCGCCAGCAGTGCCACAGGAGCCGAATGGGAGACCCAGTACTTC. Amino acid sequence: CASSATGAEWETQYF.

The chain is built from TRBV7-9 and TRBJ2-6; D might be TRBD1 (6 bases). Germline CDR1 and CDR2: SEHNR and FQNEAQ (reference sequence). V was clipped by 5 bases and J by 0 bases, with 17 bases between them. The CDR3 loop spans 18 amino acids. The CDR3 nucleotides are TGTGCCAGCAGCCACCGACAGGCCTCGCGCTCTGGGGCCAACGTCCTGACTTTC. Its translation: CASSHRQASRSGANVLTF.

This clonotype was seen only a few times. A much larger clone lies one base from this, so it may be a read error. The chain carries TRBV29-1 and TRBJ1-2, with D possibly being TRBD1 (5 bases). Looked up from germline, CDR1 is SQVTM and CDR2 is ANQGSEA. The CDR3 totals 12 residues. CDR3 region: CSAGGTNHGYTF. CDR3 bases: TGCAGCGCTGGGGGTACTAACCATGGCTACACCTTC. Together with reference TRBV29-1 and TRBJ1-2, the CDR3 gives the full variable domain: SAVISQKPSRDICQRGTSLTIQCQVDSQVTMMFWYRQQPGQSLTLIATANQGSEATYESGFVIDKFPISRPNLTFSTLTVSNMSPEDSSIYLCSAGGTNHGYTFGSGTRLTVV.

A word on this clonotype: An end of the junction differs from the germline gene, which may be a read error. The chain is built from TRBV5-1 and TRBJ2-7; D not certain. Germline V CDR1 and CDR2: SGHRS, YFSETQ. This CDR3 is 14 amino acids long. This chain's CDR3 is CTSSFSPSSYEQYF. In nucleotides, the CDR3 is TGCACCAGCAGCTTCAGCCCAAGCTCCTACGAGCAGTACTTC.

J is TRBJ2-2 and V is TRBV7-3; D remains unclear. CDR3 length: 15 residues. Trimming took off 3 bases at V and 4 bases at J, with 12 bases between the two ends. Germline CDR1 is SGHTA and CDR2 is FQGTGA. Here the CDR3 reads CASSFGGQSTGELFF. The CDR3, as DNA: TGTGCCAGCAGCTTTGGTGGGCAGTCCACCGGGGAGCTGTTTTTT.